The 26 T cell receptor beta chains below come from one sample, sequenced in a study of blood T cell repertoires in COVID-19. Here immunoSEQ multiplex PCR was the method, and the copy in TCRdb shows in-frame clones only, minus some. The sample holds under 75,000 clones, roughly 72% seen once. Sequencing was done on a sample of peripheral blood. The receptors shown here come from a woman between 70 and 85 years old with COVID-19, enrolled during active disease.

This chain joins TRBV15 and TRBJ1-5; D unresolved. From germline, CDR1 is LNHNV and CDR2 YYDKDF (reference sequence). The V gene lost 0 bases and the J gene lost 7 bases, with 7 bases spanning the gap. There are 13 residues in the CDR3. The DNA of the CDR3 is TGTGCCACCAGCAGAGAACGACTACAGCCCCAGCATTTT. Protein: CATSRERLQPQHF.

The J gene is TRBJ2-1, the V gene TRBV7-9; 8 bases match TRBD2. This CDR3 contains 14 residues. J was trimmed by 6 bases and V by 8 bases; bases with no gene match: 9. CDR1 SEHNR and CDR2 FQNEAQ come from the germline V gene (reference sequence). The CDR3 nucleotides read TGTGCCAGCTCCTCGACGGGAGGGAGCAATGAGCAGTTCTTC. Amino acids: CASSSTGGSNEQFF.

This chain links TRBV5-6 with TRBJ2-2, with D possibly being TRBD2 (6 bases). V was trimmed by 4 bases and J by 4 bases, leaving 20 bases between them. The CDR3 sequence is 17 residues long. Per germline, CDR1 SGHDT and CDR2 YYEEEE. The chain's CDR3 is CASSPGLALGATGELFF. CDR3 nucleotides: TGTGCCAGCAGCCCGGGACTCGCTCTGGGAGCCACCGGGGAGCTGTTTTTT.

The chain couples TRBV15 to TRBJ2-1; 8 bases align to TRBD1. The length of the CDR3 is 12 residues. Germline V gene sequence: CDR1 LNHNV, CDR2 YYDKDF (reference sequence). Trimming took 10 bases from V and 15 from J; bases not matched to a gene: 14. Here the CDR3 reads CAITTGLGQVFF. In nucleotides, the CDR3 is TGTGCCATCACAACGGGGTTGGGACAGGTGTTCTTC.

The V call is TRBV4-1, the J call TRBJ2-2, with 8 positions matching TRBD1. The CDR3 runs 20 residues. Losses at the gene ends were 1 base for V and 3 bases for J; bases not matched to a gene: 16. Germline V gene lookup returns CDR1 MGHRA and CDR2 YSYEKL. CDR3: CASSQVGSRTGRSYTGELFF. The CDR3 bases are TGCGCCAGCAGCCAAGTGGGATCCCGGACAGGGAGGTCGTACACCGGGGAGCTGTTTTTT.

This clone was picked up a small number of times. This chain connects TRBV7-3 to TRBJ1-2; D not resolved. Trimming cost V 5 bases and J 4 bases, with 14 bases left between them. Germline loops: CDR1 SGHTA, CDR2 FQGTGA. The length of the CDR3 is 14 residues. CDR3 DNA: TGTGCCAGCAGCCCGCAGGCGGGGAGCTATGGCTACACCTTC. It encodes CASSPQAGSYGYTF.

This clone was detected only a few times. The chain joins TRBV11-3 to TRBJ2-3, with D hard to call. The CDR3 has 15 amino acids. Germline V CDR1 and CDR2: SGHNT, YENEEA. Trimming cost V 4 bases and J 4 bases, with 15 bases left between them. CDR3 DNA sequence: TGTGCCAGCAGCTACCAAGCTGTTACCCCAGATACGCAGTATTTT. Translated: CASSYQAVTPDTQYF.

The chain combines TRBV6-2 or TRBV6-3 with TRBJ2-5; D might be TRBD2 (6 bases). V shed 7 bases and J shed 4 bases, with 22 bases lying between them. The CDR3 is 16 residues long. CDR1 MNHEY and CDR2 SVGEGT come from the germline V gene. CDR3 DNA: TGTGCCAGCACCCCTGGCCAAACCGGGACTCGAGAGACCCAGTACTTC. The encoded protein is CASTPGQTGTRETQYF.

This rearrangement joins TRBV29-1 to TRBJ1-2, with 7 bases fitting TRBD1. The CDR3 has 13 amino acids. CDR1 and CDR2 from the germline V gene are SQVTM and ANQGSEA. V lost 7 bases to trimming and J lost 3 bases; unmatched junction nucleotides: 8. CDR3 loop: CSGDDTGDYGYTF. Here the CDR3 DNA reads TGCAGCGGCGACGATACAGGGGACTATGGCTACACCTTC.

The chain is built from TRBV24-1 and TRBJ2-2, with 7 bases matching TRBD1. This CDR3 spans 16 amino acids. Germline V gene lookup returns CDR1 KGHDR and CDR2 SFDVKD. J was trimmed by 4 bases and V by 3 bases; bases with no gene match: 7. Here the CDR3 reads CATSDPGQSGTGELFF. DNA of the CDR3: TGTGCCACCAGTGATCCGGGACAGTCGGGCACCGGGGAGCTGTTTTTT.

Points on this clone: The germline gene is not matched at one end of the junction; a read error may be the cause. J is TRBJ2-1 and V is TRBV4-3; tentatively, D is TRBD1 (5 bases). There are 11 residues in the CDR3. Germline V CDR1 and CDR2: LGHNA, YSLEER. CDR3 sequence: CASSQGADTVF. In DNA form, the CDR3 reads TGCGCCAGCAGCCAAGGTGCGGACACGGTCTTC.

V gene TRBV3-1 (or the pseudogene TRBV3-2) combines with J gene TRBJ1-2; the D gene is possibly TRBD1 (5 bases). The germline CDR1 and CDR2 sequences are LGHDT and YNNKEL (reference sequence). This CDR3 spans 14 amino acids. Trimming left V 3 bases short and J 4 bases short, with 12 bases between. The chain's CDR3 is CASSQPQGAYGYTF. CDR3 in DNA: TGTGCCAGCAGCCAGCCCCAGGGCGCCTATGGCTACACCTTC.

The chain links TRBV7-9 to TRBJ1-1; 11 bases fit TRBD1. The CDR3 is 15 amino acids. J lost 7 bases, V lost 5 bases, and 9 bases had no gene match. Per the germline V gene, CDR1 is SEHNR and CDR2 is FQNEAQ (reference sequence). The CDR3: CASSPPADRGREAFF. For the CDR3, the DNA is TGTGCCAGCAGCCCTCCAGCGGACAGGGGGCGTGAAGCTTTCTTT.

This chain connects TRBV7-9 to TRBJ2-7; no clear D gene. Per germline, CDR1 SEHNR and CDR2 FQNEAQ (reference sequence). The CDR3 length is 14 residues. V lost 2 bases to trimming and J lost 3 bases, with 11 bases between them. In DNA form, the CDR3 reads TGTGCCAGCAGCTTATTGGGCCGAGTCTACGAGCAGTACTTC. It is translated as CASSLLGRVYEQYF. Drawing the rest from reference TRBV7-9 and TRBJ2-7, the complete variable domain is DTGVSQNPRHKITKRGQNVTFRCDPISEHNRLYWYRQTLGQGPEFLTYFQNEAQLEKSRLLSDRFSAERPKGSFSTLEIQRTEQGDSAMYLCASSLLGRVYEQYFGPGTRLTVT.

CDR3 residues: CASNPGASSGNTIYF. The CDR3 DNA reads TGTGCCAGCAACCCAGGGGCGAGCTCTGGAAACACCATATATTTT. The chain has TRBV9 and TRBJ1-3; perhaps TRBD1 as D (6 bases). The CDR3 runs to 15 residues. Germline CDR1 reads SGDLS; CDR2 reads YYNGEE. Trimming pared 6 bases from V and 0 bases from J, leaving 13 bases between.

This chain uses TRBV6-1 with TRBJ2-7, with 8 bases matching TRBD1. V shed 0 bases and J 2 bases; nucleotides not matched to a gene: 6. Germline V lookup: CDR1 MNHNS, CDR2 SASEGT. The CDR3 extends over 16 amino acids. CDR3 region: CASSEAAGGLPYEQYV. Here the CDR3 DNA reads TGTGCCAGCAGTGAAGCAGCAGGGGGCCTACCCTACGAGCAGTACGTC.

The chain employs TRBV21-1 and TRBJ1-2; the table's TRBD1 call for D was not verified on the DNA. TRBV21-1 is designated a pseudogene. The CDR3 consists of 15 residues. Written as DNA, the CDR3 is TGTGCCAGCACCCCTGGGACAGCTATTAACTATGGCTACACCTTC. Translation: CASTPGTAINYGYTF.

J is TRBJ2-1 and V is TRBV9; 10 bases match TRBD1. Germline V gene data show CDR1 as SGDLS and CDR2 as YYNGEE. The CDR3 contains 16 residues. Trimming cost V 1 base and J 10 bases; bases outside gene matches: 11. Written as DNA, the CDR3 is TGTGCCAGCAGCGTATCCCCGGACAGGGGGTTTGGGGAGCAGTTCTTC. Protein: CASSVSPDRGFGEQFF.

The chain recombines TRBV7-9 with TRBJ1-5; possible D gene TRBD1, 6 bases. Germline lookup yields CDR1 SEHNR and CDR2 FQNEAQ (reference sequence). The CDR3 consists of 16 residues. V was pared by 4 bases and J by 6 bases, with 19 bases between. Here the CDR3 reads CASSSSLGGAGQPQHF. The DNA for the CDR3 is TGTGCCAGCAGCTCATCCCTAGGGGGGGCGGGTCAGCCCCAGCATTTT.

The chain has TRBV11-2 and TRBJ2-7; D not certain. CDR1 is SGHAT and CDR2 is FQNNGV in the germline V gene. Trimming cost V 4 bases and J 3 bases, with 4 bases left between them. This CDR3 region has 11 residues. The CDR3: CASSSYYEQYV. The CDR3 bases are TGTGCCAGCAGCTCCTACTACGAGCAGTACGTC.

V is TRBV19 and J is TRBJ2-5, with D possibly TRBD1 on 5 matching bases. Germline CDR1 and CDR2: LNHDA and SQIVND (reference sequence). The V and J ends lost 6 bases and 0 bases respectively, with 11 bases between them. The CDR3 totals 14 residues. The CDR3 sequence is CASRKTGDQETQYF. DNA for the CDR3: TGTGCCAGTAGGAAAACAGGCGACCAAGAGACCCAGTACTTC. Full variable domain (rest looked up from reference TRBV19 and TRBJ2-5): DGGITQSPKYLFRKEGQNVTLSCEQNLNHDAMYWYRQDPGQGLRLIYYSQIVNDFQKGDIAEGYSVSREKKESFPLTVTSAQKNPTAFYLCASRKTGDQETQYFGPGTRLLVL.

The count of this clone is one. The CDR3 loop is CASSQGPTEYF. CDR3 coding DNA: TGTGCCAGCAGCCAAGGCCCAACAGAATATTTT. The rearrangement uses TRBV3-1 (or the pseudogene TRBV3-2) and TRBJ1-3; no definite D call. This CDR3 is built from 11 residues. Trimming took 1 base from V and 15 from J, leaving 10 bases between them. The germline gives CDR1 LGHDT, CDR2 YNNKEL (reference sequence).

This chain joins TRBV18 and TRBJ2-7; TRBD2 is a possible D gene (6 bases). Germline CDR1 reads KGHSH; CDR2 reads LQKENI. V lost 6 bases, J lost 2 bases, and 17 bases lay in between. The CDR3 totals 15 residues. The CDR3 here is CASSLGAGWAYEQYF. DNA of the CDR3: TGTGCCAGCTCCCTGGGCGCGGGGTGGGCCTACGAGCAGTACTTC.

V is TRBV9 and J is TRBJ2-3; the match to TRBD2 covers 11 bases. The V gene's germline CDR1 is SGDLS and CDR2 YYNGEE. Trimming took 0 bases from V and 3 from J; bases not matched to a gene: 6. The CDR3 loop spans 17 amino acids. CDR3 nucleotide sequence: TGTGCCAGCAGCGTAGATTTAGCGGGGGGGTTAACAGATACGCAGTATTTT. Translated, it gives CASSVDLAGGLTDTQYF.

This clone was picked up one time. This chain joins TRBV5-6 and TRBJ1-1; TRBD1 agrees at 9 bases. This CDR3 region has 16 residues. Germline V gives CDR1 SGHDT, CDR2 YYEEEE. V trimming: 4 bases; J trimming: 2 bases; junction bases outside the gene matches: 9. This CDR3 reads CASSAPDRGPNTEAFF. Here the CDR3 DNA reads TGTGCCAGCAGCGCGCCGGACAGGGGCCCCAACACTGAAGCTTTCTTT.

V is TRBV5-1 and J is TRBJ2-1; 7 bases map to TRBD1. The CDR3 length is 16 residues. Germline loops: CDR1 SGHRS, CDR2 YFSETQ. Trimming took 4 bases from V and 2 from J; bases not matched to a gene: 9. Here the CDR3 reads CASSLGRQGPYNEQFF. The CDR3 region has the DNA TGCGCCAGCAGCCTCGGAAGACAGGGCCCCTACAATGAGCAGTTCTTC.